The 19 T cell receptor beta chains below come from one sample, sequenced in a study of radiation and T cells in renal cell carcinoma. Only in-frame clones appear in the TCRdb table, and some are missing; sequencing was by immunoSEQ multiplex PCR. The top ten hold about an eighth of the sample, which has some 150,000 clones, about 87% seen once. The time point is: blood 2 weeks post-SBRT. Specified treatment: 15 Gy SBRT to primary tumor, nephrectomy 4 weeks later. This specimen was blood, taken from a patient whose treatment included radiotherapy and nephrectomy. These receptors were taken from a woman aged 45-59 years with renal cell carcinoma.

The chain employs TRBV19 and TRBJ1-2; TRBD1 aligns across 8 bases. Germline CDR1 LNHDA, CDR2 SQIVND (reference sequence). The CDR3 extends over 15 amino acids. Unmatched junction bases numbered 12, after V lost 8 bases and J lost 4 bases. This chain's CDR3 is CASDTTQGGTYGYTF. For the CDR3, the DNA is TGTGCCAGTGATACCACACAGGGGGGAACCTATGGCTACACCTTC.

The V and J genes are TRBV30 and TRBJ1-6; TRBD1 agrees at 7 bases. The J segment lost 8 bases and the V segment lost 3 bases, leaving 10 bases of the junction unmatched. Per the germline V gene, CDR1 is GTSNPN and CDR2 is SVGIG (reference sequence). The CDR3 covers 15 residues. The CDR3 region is CAWRNGQVTHSPLHF. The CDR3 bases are TGTGCCTGGAGAAACGGACAGGTGACGCATTCACCCCTCCACTTT.

Here the CDR3 reads CASSLGGNPQETQYF. The CDR3, as DNA: TGCGCCAGCAGCTTGGGTGGGAACCCACAAGAGACCCAGTACTTC. This chain joins TRBV5-1 and TRBJ2-5; D not certain. V shed 0 bases and J shed 2 bases, with 11 bases lying between them. The germline CDR1 and CDR2 sequences are SGHRS and YFSETQ. The CDR3 runs to 15 residues.

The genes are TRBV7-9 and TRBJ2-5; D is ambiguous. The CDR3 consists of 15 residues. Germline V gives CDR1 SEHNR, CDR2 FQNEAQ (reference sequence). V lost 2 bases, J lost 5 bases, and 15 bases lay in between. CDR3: CASSLMPRLGETQYF. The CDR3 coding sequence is TGTGCCAGCAGCTTAATGCCCCGGTTAGGGGAGACCCAGTACTTC.

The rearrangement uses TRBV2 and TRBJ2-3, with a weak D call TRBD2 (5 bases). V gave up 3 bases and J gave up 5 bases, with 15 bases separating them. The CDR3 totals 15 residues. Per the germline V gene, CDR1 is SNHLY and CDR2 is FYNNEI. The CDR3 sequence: CASSDRGRSEDTQYF. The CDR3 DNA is TGTGCCAGCAGTGACCGGGGTAGGTCTGAAGATACGCAGTATTTT. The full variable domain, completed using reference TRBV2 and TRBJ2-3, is EPEVTQTPSHQVTQMGQEVILRCVPISNHLYFYWYRQILGQKVEFLVSFYNNEISEKSEIFDDQFSVERPDGSNFTLKIRSTKLEDSAMYFCASSDRGRSEDTQYFGPGTRLTVL.

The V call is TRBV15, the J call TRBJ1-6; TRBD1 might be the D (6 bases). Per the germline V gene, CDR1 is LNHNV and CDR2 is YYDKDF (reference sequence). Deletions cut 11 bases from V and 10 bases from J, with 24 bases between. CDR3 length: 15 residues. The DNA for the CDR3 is TGTGCCTCCTCCTTAGAGGGACAAAGTGTATCACCCCTCCACTTT. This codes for CASSLEGQSVSPLHF.

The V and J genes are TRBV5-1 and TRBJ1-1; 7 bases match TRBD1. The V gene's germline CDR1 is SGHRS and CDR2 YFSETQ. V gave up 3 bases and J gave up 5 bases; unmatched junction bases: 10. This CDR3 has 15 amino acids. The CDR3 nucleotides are TGCGCCAGCAGCTGGACCGGGACAGACGGGACTGAAGCTTTCTTT. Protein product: CASSWTGTDGTEAFF.

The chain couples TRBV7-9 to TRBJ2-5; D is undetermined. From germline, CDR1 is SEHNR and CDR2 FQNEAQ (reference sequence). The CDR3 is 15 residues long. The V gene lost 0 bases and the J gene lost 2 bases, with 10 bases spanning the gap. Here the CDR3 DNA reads TGTGCCAGCAGCTTAGCGGTCAGCAATCAAGAGACCCAGTACTTC. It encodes CASSLAVSNQETQYF.

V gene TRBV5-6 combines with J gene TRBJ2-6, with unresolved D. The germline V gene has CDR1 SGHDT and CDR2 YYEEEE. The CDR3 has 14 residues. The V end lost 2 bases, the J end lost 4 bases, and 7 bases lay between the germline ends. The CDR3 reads CASSLRGGANVLTF. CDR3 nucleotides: TGTGCCAGCAGCTTACGCGGAGGGGCCAACGTCCTGACTTTC.

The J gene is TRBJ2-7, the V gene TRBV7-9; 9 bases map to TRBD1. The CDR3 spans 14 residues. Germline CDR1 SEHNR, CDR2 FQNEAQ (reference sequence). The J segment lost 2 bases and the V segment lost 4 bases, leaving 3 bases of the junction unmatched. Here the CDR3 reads CASSYRQGAYEQYF. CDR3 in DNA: TGTGCCAGCAGCTACCGACAGGGGGCCTACGAGCAGTACTTC.

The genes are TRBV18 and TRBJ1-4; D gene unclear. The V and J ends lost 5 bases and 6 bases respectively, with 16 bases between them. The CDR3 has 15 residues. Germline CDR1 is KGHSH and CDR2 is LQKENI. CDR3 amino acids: CASSSQSETHEKLFF. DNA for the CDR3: TGTGCCAGCTCATCCCAATCAGAAACCCATGAAAAACTGTTTTTT.

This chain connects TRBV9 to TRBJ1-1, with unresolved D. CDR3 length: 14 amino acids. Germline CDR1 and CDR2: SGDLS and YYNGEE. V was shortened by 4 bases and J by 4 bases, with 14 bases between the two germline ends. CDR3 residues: CASSPRILSTEAFF. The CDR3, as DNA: TGTGCCAGCAGCCCTCGGATCCTCAGCACTGAAGCTTTCTTT.

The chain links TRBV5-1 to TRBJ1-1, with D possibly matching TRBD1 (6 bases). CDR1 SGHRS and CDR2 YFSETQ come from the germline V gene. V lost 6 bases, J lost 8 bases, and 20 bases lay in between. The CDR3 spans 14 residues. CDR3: CASTPLFGGREAFF. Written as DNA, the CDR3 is TGCGCCAGCACCCCTTTGTTCGGGGGCAGGGAAGCTTTCTTT.

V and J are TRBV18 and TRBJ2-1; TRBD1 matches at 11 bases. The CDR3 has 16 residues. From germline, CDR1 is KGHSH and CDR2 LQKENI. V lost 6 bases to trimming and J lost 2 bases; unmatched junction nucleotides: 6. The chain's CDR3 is CASSSGTGGTYNEQFF. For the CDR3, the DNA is TGTGCCAGCTCGTCAGGGACAGGGGGGACCTACAATGAGCAGTTCTTC.

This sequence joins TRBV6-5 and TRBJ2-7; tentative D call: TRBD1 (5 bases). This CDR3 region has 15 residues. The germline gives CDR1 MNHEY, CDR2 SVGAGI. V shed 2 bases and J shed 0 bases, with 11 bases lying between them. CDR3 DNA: TGTGCCAGCAGTTACGGTAGGGGCCGCTCCTACGAGCAGTACTTC. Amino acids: CASSYGRGRSYEQYF.

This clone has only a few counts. DNA for the CDR3: TGTGCCAGCAGCTTCGGACAGGGGGCTGGTGGGGCCAACGTCCTGACTTTC. Protein product: CASSFGQGAGGANVLTF. The rearrangement joins TRBV7-9 to TRBJ2-6, with 11 nucleotides matching TRBD1. V was clipped by 3 bases and J by 3 bases; unmatched bases: 4. Germline V CDR1 and CDR2: SEHNR, FQNEAQ (reference sequence). The CDR3 totals 17 residues.

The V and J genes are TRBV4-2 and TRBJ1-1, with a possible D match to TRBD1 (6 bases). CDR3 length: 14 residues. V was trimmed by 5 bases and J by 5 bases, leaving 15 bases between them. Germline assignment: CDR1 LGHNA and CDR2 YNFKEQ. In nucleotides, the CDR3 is TGTGCCAGCAGCGAGGCGGGGGCTCGGACTGAAGCTTTCTTT. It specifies CASSEAGARTEAFF.

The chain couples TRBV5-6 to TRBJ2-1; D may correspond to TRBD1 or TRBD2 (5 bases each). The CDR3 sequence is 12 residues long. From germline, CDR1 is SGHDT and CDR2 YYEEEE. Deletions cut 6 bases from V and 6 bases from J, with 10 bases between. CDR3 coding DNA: TGTGCCAGCAAACCAGGGAGCAATGAGCAGTTCTTC. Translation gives CASKPGSNEQFF.

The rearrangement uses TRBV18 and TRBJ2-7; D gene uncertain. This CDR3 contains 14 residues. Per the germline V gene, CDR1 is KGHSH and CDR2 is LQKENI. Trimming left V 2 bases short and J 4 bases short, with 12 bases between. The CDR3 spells CASSPRWAVYEQYF. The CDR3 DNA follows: TGTGCCAGCTCACCAAGATGGGCGGTATACGAGCAGTACTTC. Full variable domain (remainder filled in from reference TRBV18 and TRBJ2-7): NAGVMQNPRHLVRRRGQEARLRCSPMKGHSHVYWYRQLPEEGLKFMVYLQKENIIDESGMPKERFSAEFPKEGPSILRIQQVVRGDSAAYFCASSPRWAVYEQYFGPGTRLTVT.